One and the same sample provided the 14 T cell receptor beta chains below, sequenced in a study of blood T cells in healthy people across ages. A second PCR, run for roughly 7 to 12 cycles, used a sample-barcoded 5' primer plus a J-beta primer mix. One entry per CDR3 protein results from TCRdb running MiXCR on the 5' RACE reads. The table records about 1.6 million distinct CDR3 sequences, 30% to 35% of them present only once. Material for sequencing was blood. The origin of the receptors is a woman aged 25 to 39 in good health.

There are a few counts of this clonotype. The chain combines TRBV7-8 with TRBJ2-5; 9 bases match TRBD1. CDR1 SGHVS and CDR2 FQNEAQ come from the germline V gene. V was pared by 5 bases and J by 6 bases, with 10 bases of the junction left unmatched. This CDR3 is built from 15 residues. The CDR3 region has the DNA TGTGCCAGCAGCCCGCGGGACAGGGAAAGAAAGACCCAGTACTTC. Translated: CASSPRDRERKTQYF.

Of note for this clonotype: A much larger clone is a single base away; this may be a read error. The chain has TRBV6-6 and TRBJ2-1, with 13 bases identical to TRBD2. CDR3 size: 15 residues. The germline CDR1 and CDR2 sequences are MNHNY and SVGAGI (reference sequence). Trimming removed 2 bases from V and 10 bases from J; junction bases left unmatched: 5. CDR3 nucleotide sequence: TGTGCCAGCAGTTACGGGACTAGCGGGACCTACGAGCAGTTCTTC. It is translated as CASSYGTSGTYEQFF.

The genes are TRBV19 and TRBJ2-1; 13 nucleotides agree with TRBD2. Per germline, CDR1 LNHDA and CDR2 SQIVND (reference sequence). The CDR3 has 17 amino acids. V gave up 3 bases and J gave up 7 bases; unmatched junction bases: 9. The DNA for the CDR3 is TGTGCCAGTAGTATCCCTCGGGGGACTAGCGGGGCGAATGAGCAGTTCTTC. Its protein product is CASSIPRGTSGANEQFF.

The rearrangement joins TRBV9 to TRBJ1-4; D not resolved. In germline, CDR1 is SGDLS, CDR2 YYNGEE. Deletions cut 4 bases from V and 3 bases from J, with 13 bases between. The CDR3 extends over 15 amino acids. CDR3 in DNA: TGTGCCAGCAGCCCCTCCGGAATACCTAATGAAAAACTGTTTTTT. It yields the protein CASSPSGIPNEKLFF. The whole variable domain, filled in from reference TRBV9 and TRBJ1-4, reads DSGVTQTPKHLITATGQRVTLRCSPRSGDLSVYWYQQSLDQGLQFLIQYYNGEERAKGNILERFSAQQFPDLHSELNLSSLELGDSALYFCASSPSGIPNEKLFFGSGTQLSVL.

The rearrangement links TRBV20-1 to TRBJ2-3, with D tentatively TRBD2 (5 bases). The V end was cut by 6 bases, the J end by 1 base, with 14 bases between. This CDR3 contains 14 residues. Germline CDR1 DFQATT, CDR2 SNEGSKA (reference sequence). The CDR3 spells CSAADWPRTDTQYF. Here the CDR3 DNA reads TGCAGTGCCGCGGACTGGCCACGCACAGATACGCAGTATTTT.

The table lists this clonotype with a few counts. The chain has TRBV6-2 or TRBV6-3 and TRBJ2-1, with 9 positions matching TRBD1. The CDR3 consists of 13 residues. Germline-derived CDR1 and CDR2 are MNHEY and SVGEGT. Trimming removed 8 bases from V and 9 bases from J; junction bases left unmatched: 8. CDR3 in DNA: TGTGCCAGCGGTACAGGGGGCCGAAGTGAGCAGTTCTTC. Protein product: CASGTGGRSEQFF.

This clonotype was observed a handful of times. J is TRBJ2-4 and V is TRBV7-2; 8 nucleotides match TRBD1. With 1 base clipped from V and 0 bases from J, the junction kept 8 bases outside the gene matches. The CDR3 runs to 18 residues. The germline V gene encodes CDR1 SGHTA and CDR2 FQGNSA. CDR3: CASSLGGQDVLAKNIQYF. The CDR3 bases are TGTGCCAGCAGCTTAGGGGGACAGGATGTCCTAGCCAAAAACATTCAGTACTTC.

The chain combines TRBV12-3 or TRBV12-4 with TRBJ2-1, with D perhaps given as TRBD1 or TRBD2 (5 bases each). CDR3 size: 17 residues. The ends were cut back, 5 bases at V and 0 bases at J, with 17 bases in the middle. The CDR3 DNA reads TGTGCCAGCAGTCCCTCCTCCCGGGGCAGCTCCTACAATGAGCAGTTCTTC. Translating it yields CASSPSSRGSSYNEQFF.

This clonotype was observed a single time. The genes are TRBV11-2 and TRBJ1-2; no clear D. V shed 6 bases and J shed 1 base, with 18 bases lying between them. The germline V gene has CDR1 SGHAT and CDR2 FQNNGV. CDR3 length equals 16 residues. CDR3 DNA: TGTGCCAGCAGTACGGCCCACCCAGAGGTTAACTATGGCTACACCTTC. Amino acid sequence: CASSTAHPEVNYGYTF.

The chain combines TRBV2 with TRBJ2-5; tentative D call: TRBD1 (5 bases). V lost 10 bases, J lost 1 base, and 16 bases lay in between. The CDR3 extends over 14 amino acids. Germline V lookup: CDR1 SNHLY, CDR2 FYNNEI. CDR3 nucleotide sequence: TGTGCCACCCATGGACACTTACTCCAAGAGACCCAGTACTTC. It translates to CATHGHLLQETQYF.

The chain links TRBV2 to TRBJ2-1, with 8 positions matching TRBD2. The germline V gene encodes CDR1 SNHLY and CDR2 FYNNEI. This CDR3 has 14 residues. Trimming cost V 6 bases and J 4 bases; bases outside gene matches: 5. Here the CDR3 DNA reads TGTGCCAGCAGAAACGGCGGGGGGTACAATGAGCAGTTCTTC. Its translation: CASRNGGGYNEQFF.

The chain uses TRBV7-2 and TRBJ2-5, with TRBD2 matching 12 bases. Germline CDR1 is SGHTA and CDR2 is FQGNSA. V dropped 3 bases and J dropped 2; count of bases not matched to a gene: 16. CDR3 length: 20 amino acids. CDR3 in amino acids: CASSLRPGAGLAGVQETQYF. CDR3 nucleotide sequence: TGTGCCAGCAGCTTGCGCCCGGGGGCGGGACTAGCGGGCGTGCAAGAGACCCAGTACTTC.

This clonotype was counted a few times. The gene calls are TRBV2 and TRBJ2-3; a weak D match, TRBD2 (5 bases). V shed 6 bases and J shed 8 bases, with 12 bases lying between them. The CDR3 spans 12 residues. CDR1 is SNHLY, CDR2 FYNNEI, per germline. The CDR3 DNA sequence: TGTGCCAGCAGGATCAAAGCGGTTACGCAGTATTTT. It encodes CASRIKAVTQYF.

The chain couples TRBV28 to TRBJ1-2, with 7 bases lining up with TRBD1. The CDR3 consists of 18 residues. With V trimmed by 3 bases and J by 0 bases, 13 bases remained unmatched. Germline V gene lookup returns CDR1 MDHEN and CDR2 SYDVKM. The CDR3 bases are TGTGCCAGCAGTTTCTCACCCGCCCTGGACAGGTCTAACTATGGCTACACCTTC. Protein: CASSFSPALDRSNYGYTF.